This passage covers 17 T cell receptor beta chains from one sample sequenced in a study of cytomegalovirus exposure and HLA in healthy donors. The PCR ran on 60 Vbeta and 13 Jbeta primers. Produced via immunoSEQ multiplex PCR; TCRdb's table is partial and in-frame only. Of around 90,000 clones in the sample, more than 75% were seen once. What was sequenced was PBMCs. These TCRs come from a man aged 25-40 years in good health and CMV-seropositive.

The table lists this clone with a few counts. The chain employs TRBV6-5 and TRBJ2-1, with D possibly being TRBD1 (5 bases). Trimming shortened V by 5 bases and J by 8 bases, and 10 bases separated the two germline ends. CDR3 size: 12 residues. Germline V gene sequence: CDR1 MNHEY, CDR2 SVGAGI. The CDR3 nucleotides read TGTGCCAGCAGTCGGACACCTGATGAGCAGTTCTTC. It translates to CASSRTPDEQFF.

This clone was recorded once. A read error may account for a junction end that differs from germline. This sequence joins TRBV9 and TRBJ2-2, with D tentatively TRBD2 (5 bases). The CDR3 runs to 16 residues. Germline V lookup: CDR1 SGDLS, CDR2 YYNGEE. The CDR3 DNA reads as TGTGCCAGTAGCGCCGCGGGTGGACGGAACACCGGGGAGCTGTTTTTT. Amino acids: CASSAAGGRNTGELFF.

The gene calls are TRBV18 and TRBJ1-1, with no clear D. The V end lost 8 bases, the J end lost 6 bases, and 13 bases lay between the germline ends. The CDR3 consists of 12 residues. The V gene's germline CDR1 is KGHSH and CDR2 LQKENI. The CDR3 loop is CASRTGGSEAFF. CDR3 nucleotide sequence: TGTGCCAGCCGCACCGGAGGCTCTGAAGCTTTCTTT.

The chain employs TRBV5-1 and TRBJ2-5; D is perhaps TRBD1 (5 bases). V dropped 7 bases and J dropped 3 bases, with 13 bases sitting between them. The CDR3 contains 13 residues. Germline assignment: CDR1 SGHRS and CDR2 YFSETQ. The CDR3 protein is CASVGHLKETQYF. In DNA, the CDR3 is TGCGCCAGCGTCGGACATCTAAAAGAGACCCAGTACTTC.

The chain combines TRBV27 with TRBJ2-5, with 11 bases aligning to TRBD2. This CDR3 spans 15 amino acids. Germline V CDR1 and CDR2: MNHEY, SMNVEV (reference sequence). V was pared by 7 bases and J by 5 bases, with 9 bases of the junction left unmatched. CDR3 nucleotide sequence: TGTGCCAGCAACCTACTAGCGGGAGATCGGGAGACCCAGTACTTC. Its translation is CASNLLAGDRETQYF.

This rearrangement joins TRBV15 to TRBJ1-5; possible D gene TRBD1, 5 bases. The CDR3 spans 14 residues. The V and J ends lost 3 bases and 15 bases respectively, with 21 bases between them. Germline values: CDR1 LNHNV, CDR2 YYDKDF (reference sequence). The CDR3 region has the DNA TGTGCCACCAGCAGCGAGACTTGGGGGGAATCGCGGCATTTT. Its translation is CATSSETWGESRHF.

The V and J genes are TRBV7-9 and TRBJ2-3; 13 nucleotides match TRBD2. This CDR3 spans 17 amino acids. The germline CDR1 and CDR2 sequences are SEHNR and FQNEAQ (reference sequence). Germline trimming cut 6 bases from V and 3 bases from J; bases unmatched to any gene: 9. The CDR3 protein is CASRPTSGRAGTDTQYF. CDR3 bases: TGTGCCAGCAGACCCACTAGCGGGAGGGCCGGAACAGATACGCAGTATTTT.

The V call is TRBV19, the J call TRBJ1-5; 11 bases are a match to TRBD1. Germline CDR1 LNHDA, CDR2 SQIVND (reference sequence). The CDR3 extends over 14 amino acids. The junction had 2 bases not matched to a gene; V was cut back by 5 bases and J by 5 bases. The CDR3 reads CASSGTGGHQPQHF. The CDR3 nucleotides are TGTGCCAGTAGTGGGACAGGGGGTCATCAGCCCCAGCATTTT.

This clone was seen a few times. This chain links TRBV27 with TRBJ2-1; 8 bases agree with TRBD1. V dropped 7 bases and J dropped 7; count of bases not matched to a gene: 12. CDR1 is MNHEY, CDR2 SMNVEV, per germline (reference sequence). The CDR3 loop spans 15 amino acids. This chain's CDR3 is CASKRSDRVVNEQFF. CDR3 coding DNA: TGTGCCAGCAAGAGGTCGGACAGGGTAGTTAATGAGCAGTTCTTC.

This clone occurred once. V and J are TRBV6-6 and TRBJ1-5; 7 nucleotides line up with TRBD1. Germline CDR1 and CDR2: MNHNY and SVGAGI (reference sequence). The ends lost 7 bases at V and 4 bases at J; junction bases unmatched: 4. The CDR3 totals 13 residues. The chain's CDR3 is CASIRDRNQPQHF. CDR3 in DNA: TGTGCCAGCATCCGGGACAGAAATCAGCCCCAGCATTTT.

This chain connects TRBV10-3 to TRBJ2-3, with TRBD2 identical over 13 bases. J was trimmed by 3 bases and V by 7 bases; bases with no gene match: 4. CDR1 is ENHRY, CDR2 SYGVKD, per germline. The CDR3 covers 15 residues. This CDR3 reads CAIKWTSGRTDTQYF. The CDR3 DNA reads TGTGCCATCAAATGGACTAGCGGGAGAACAGATACGCAGTATTTT.

The V and J genes are TRBV9 and TRBJ2-1; 8 nucleotides agree with TRBD1. The CDR3 is 13 amino acids. V lost 4 bases and J lost 6; bases outside the gene matches: 3. Germline assignment: CDR1 SGDLS and CDR2 YYNGEE. The CDR3 sequence: CASSKDRGNEQFF. CDR3 DNA: TGTGCCAGCAGCAAAGACAGGGGCAATGAGCAGTTCTTC.

As to this clone: Other DNA sequences in this specimen translate into the identical CDR3. The chain has TRBV5-1 and TRBJ1-1; 7 bases are a match to TRBD1. The CDR3 is made up of 15 amino acids. Losses at the gene ends were 3 bases for V and 3 bases for J; bases not matched to a gene: 8. Per germline, CDR1 SGHRS and CDR2 YFSETQ. CDR3 bases: TGCGCCAGCAGCTCTTTGACAGGGTTAGACACTGAAGCTTTCTTT. This sequence encodes CASSSLTGLDTEAFF.

V gene TRBV6-4 combines with J gene TRBJ2-5; 13 nucleotides align to TRBD2. Germline lookup yields CDR1 MRHNA and CDR2 SNTAGT. This CDR3 has 18 residues. V shed 6 bases and J 4 bases; nucleotides not matched to a gene: 14. CDR3 residues: CASSPRGLAGPRRETQYF. As DNA, the CDR3 is TGTGCCAGCAGCCCAAGGGGACTAGCGGGACCGAGACGAGAGACCCAGTACTTC.

This chain links TRBV18 with TRBJ2-2; tentative D call: TRBD2 (6 bases). The CDR3 length is 15 residues. The ends were cut back, 5 bases at V and 5 bases at J, with 15 bases in the middle. In germline, CDR1 is KGHSH, CDR2 LQKENI. The CDR3: CASSANPSATGELFF. The DNA for the CDR3 is TGTGCCAGCTCAGCCAATCCTAGCGCGACCGGGGAGCTGTTTTTT.

This rearrangement joins TRBV2 to TRBJ2-5, with TRBD2 matching over 12 bases. Trimming removed 6 bases from V and 5 bases from J; junction bases left unmatched: 13. Germline V gives CDR1 SNHLY, CDR2 FYNNEI. This CDR3 is 17 amino acids long. CDR3 DNA: TGTGCCAGCAGATATTCTAGCGGGAGGGCTCTTTGGGAGACCCAGTACTTC. Translation: CASRYSSGRALWETQYF.

The V call is TRBV5-8, the J call TRBJ2-3; D is perhaps TRBD1 (6 bases). The V end was cut by 0 bases, the J end by 2 bases, with 10 bases between. The CDR3 is made up of 15 amino acids. Germline-derived CDR1 and CDR2 are SGHTS and YDEGEE. The CDR3 DNA reads TGTGCCAGCAGCTTGGGCAGGGGCGACACAGATACGCAGTATTTT. This sequence encodes CASSLGRGDTDTQYF. Using reference TRBV5-8 and TRBJ2-3 for the parts outside the CDR3, the full variable domain is EAGVTQSPTHLIKTRGQQATLRCSPISGHTSVYWYQQALGLGLQFLLWYDEGEERNRGNFPPRFSGRQFPNYSSELNVNALELEDSALYLCASSLGRGDTDTQYFGPGTRLTVL.